The next 23 T cell receptor beta chains were all read from a single sample in a study of blood T cell repertoires in COVID-19. The data were produced by immunoSEQ multiplex PCR, yet TCRdb's version contains in-frame clones alone and is incomplete. This table holds around 140,000 clones, about 80% found once. Sample: peripheral blood. Receptor source: a human donor in a cohort sampled during active COVID-19.

The CDR3 loop is CASARDRSLNQPQHF. The CDR3 DNA follows: TGTGCCAGCGCCAGGGATCGGTCTTTAAATCAGCCCCAGCATTTT. The chain employs TRBV2 and TRBJ1-5; a weak D match, TRBD1 (5 bases). The CDR3 covers 15 residues. Trimming took 8 bases from V and 4 from J, leaving 18 bases between them. From germline, CDR1 is SNHLY and CDR2 FYNNEI. Full variable domain (remainder filled in from reference TRBV2 and TRBJ1-5): EPEVTQTPSHQVTQMGQEVILRCVPISNHLYFYWYRQILGQKVEFLVSFYNNEISEKSEIFDDQFSVERPDGSNFTLKIRSTKLEDSAMYFCASARDRSLNQPQHFGDGTRLSIL.

The V gene is TRBV6-5, the J gene TRBJ1-2, with D hard to call. Germline V gives CDR1 MNHEY, CDR2 SVGAGI. Trimming cost V 7 bases and J 4 bases, with 19 bases left between them. This CDR3 spans 15 amino acids. CDR3 sequence reads: CASIGPGRRGYGYTF. In DNA form, the CDR3 reads TGTGCCAGCATTGGACCCGGGAGGCGAGGCTATGGCTACACCTTC.

CDR3 sequence reads: CASSLRRQGDYGYTF. For the CDR3, the DNA is TGTGCCAGCAGTTTAAGAAGACAGGGGGACTATGGCTACACCTTC. This chain uses TRBV27 with TRBJ1-2, with 9 bases aligning to TRBD1. V trimming: 2 bases; J trimming: 3 bases; junction bases outside the gene matches: 4. Germline CDR1 reads MNHEY; CDR2 reads SMNVEV (reference sequence). This CDR3 region has 15 residues.

The rearrangement joins TRBV27 to TRBJ1-3; unclear D gene. Germline V gives CDR1 MNHEY, CDR2 SMNVEV (reference sequence). V dropped 6 bases and J dropped 0 bases, with 18 bases sitting between them. This CDR3 spans 17 amino acids. DNA for the CDR3: TGTGCCAGCAGCCTAGGACTTCCAGGCCTCTCTGGAAACACCATATATTTT. Translating gives CASSLGLPGLSGNTIYF.

V is TRBV7-2 and J is TRBJ2-5, with 10 nucleotides matching TRBD2. The CDR3 has 15 amino acids. Germline V gives CDR1 SGHTA, CDR2 FQGNSA. V lost 1 base and J lost 3; bases outside the gene matches: 2. CDR3 amino acids: CASSLGLAGEETQYF. The CDR3 DNA follows: TGTGCCAGCAGCTTAGGTCTAGCGGGGGAAGAGACCCAGTACTTC.

The J gene is TRBJ1-5, the V gene TRBV19, with a possible D match to TRBD1 (6 bases). Germline CDR1 is LNHDA and CDR2 is SQIVND (reference sequence). V dropped 3 bases and J dropped 5 bases, with 14 bases sitting between them. The CDR3 contains 15 residues. CDR3 coding DNA: TGTGCCAGTAGTATCGGCGGGGGCGAGGATCAGCCCCAGCATTTT. This gives the protein CASSIGGGEDQPQHF.

The V gene is TRBV7-2, the J gene TRBJ1-5; possible D gene TRBD1, 6 bases. V was pared by 3 bases and J by 11 bases, with 17 bases between. Germline values: CDR1 SGHTA, CDR2 FQGNSA. The CDR3 is made up of 14 amino acids. CDR3 residues: CASSFSRDIAAQHF. In DNA, the CDR3 is TGTGCCAGCAGCTTCTCACGGGACATCGCGGCCCAGCATTTT.

The rearrangement links TRBV25-1 to TRBJ2-1, with 10 nucleotides matching TRBD2. Germline trimming cut 5 bases from V and 9 bases from J; bases unmatched to any gene: 16. Germline V lookup: CDR1 MGHDK, CDR2 SYGVNS. The CDR3 consists of 17 residues. The CDR3 coding sequence is TGTGCCAGCAGTCCCTCTCCGAAAGCGGGGGGGCCCATTGAGCAGTTCTTC. Translating it yields CASSPSPKAGGPIEQFF.

V is TRBV19 and J is TRBJ2-3; D gene uncertain. CDR1 and CDR2 from the germline V gene are LNHDA and SQIVND (reference sequence). Deletions cut 7 bases from V and 6 bases from J, with 8 bases between. The CDR3 extends over 11 amino acids. CDR3 sequence (DNA): TGTGCCAGTACCACAGCCGATACGCAGTATTTT. Translated: CASTTADTQYF.

The V and J genes are TRBV5-1 and TRBJ2-1; 8 bases fit TRBD1. J gave up 5 bases and V 4 bases, and 8 bases lay outside the gene matches. CDR1 and CDR2 from the germline V gene are SGHRS and YFSETQ. This CDR3 is 15 amino acids long. CDR3 DNA sequence: TGCGCCAGCAGCGGAGGACAGGGCTCAAACAATGAGCAGTTCTTC. It yields the protein CASSGGQGSNNEQFF.

The V call is TRBV3-1 (or the pseudogene TRBV3-2), the J call TRBJ2-7; 8 bases map to TRBD1. Looked up from germline, CDR1 is LGHDT and CDR2 is YNNKEL (reference sequence). Unmatched junction bases numbered 8, after V lost 2 bases and J lost 2 bases. The CDR3 extends over 16 amino acids. The CDR3: CASSQTMTGAPYEQYF. The CDR3 DNA reads TGTGCCAGCAGCCAAACTATGACAGGGGCCCCCTACGAGCAGTACTTC.

The CDR3 DNA sequence: TGTGCCAGCAGCCCAGGACCAGGACTGGGTACGCAGTATTTT. As protein: CASSPGPGLGTQYF. V usage is TRBV5-6 and J usage is TRBJ2-3, with a possible D match to TRBD2 (5 bases). The CDR3 loop spans 14 amino acids. Per germline, CDR1 SGHDT and CDR2 YYEEEE. V lost 4 bases and J lost 8, with 17 bases in between.

The rearrangement links TRBV7-2 to TRBJ2-5; D possibly corresponds to TRBD2 (6 bases). Trimming cost V 0 bases and J 7 bases, with 18 bases left between them. CDR3 length: 16 amino acids. Germline V gene data show CDR1 as SGHTA and CDR2 as FQGNSA. CDR3 sequence: CASSLAAGSGQMTQYF. CDR3 nucleotide sequence: TGTGCCAGCAGCTTAGCCGCAGGGAGCGGGCAAATGACCCAGTACTTC.

This clone was counted between two and nine times. The chain uses TRBV11-1 and TRBJ2-1; D is ambiguous. Deletions cut 0 bases from V and 0 bases from J, with 6 bases between. CDR3 size: 15 residues. Germline CDR1 and CDR2: SGHAT and FQDESV (reference sequence). The DNA of the CDR3 is TGTGCCAGCAGCTTAGCAGCCGGCTCCTACAATGAGCAGTTCTTC. Encoded protein: CASSLAAGSYNEQFF.

The CDR3 sequence is CASSQDLRQTTGYTF. As DNA, the CDR3 is TGTGCCAGCAGCCAAGATCTAAGACAGACGACTGGCTACACCTTC. The chain has TRBV3-1 (or the pseudogene TRBV3-2) and TRBJ1-2; weak D call: TRBD1 (5 bases). Deletions cut 0 bases from V and 7 bases from J, with 15 bases between. The V gene's germline CDR1 is LGHDT and CDR2 YNNKEL (reference sequence). CDR3 size: 15 residues.

The table lists this clone with a few counts. V usage is TRBV9 and J usage is TRBJ1-1; possibly TRBD1 for D (5 bases). In germline, CDR1 is SGDLS, CDR2 YYNGEE. The V end lost 2 bases, the J end lost 4 bases, and 9 bases lay between the germline ends. The CDR3 consists of 13 residues. The chain's CDR3 is CASSVVDTTEAFF. As DNA, the CDR3 is TGTGCCAGCAGCGTGGTGGACACCACTGAAGCTTTCTTT.

The CDR3 coding sequence is TGTGCCACCAGTGATCCGGGACTAGCGGGATCGGTGTCCTACAATGAGCAGTTCTTC. It specifies CATSDPGLAGSVSYNEQFF. The chain carries TRBV24-1 and TRBJ2-1; 13 positions agree with TRBD2. Trimming cost V 3 bases and J 1 base; bases outside gene matches: 8. CDR1 and CDR2 from the germline V gene are KGHDR and SFDVKD. The CDR3 sequence is 19 residues long.

CDR3: CASSLGPGTPTSNQHF. For the CDR3, the DNA is TGTGCCAGCAGCTTAGGACCCGGGACACCTACTTCTAACCAGCATTTT. The gene calls are TRBV9 and TRBJ1-5; the D gene is possibly TRBD1 (6 bases). The germline V gene has CDR1 SGDLS and CDR2 YYNGEE. The CDR3 length is 16 residues. Between the trimmed V and J ends, which lost 4 bases and 12 bases, there was a span of 26 bases.

The chain couples TRBV7-9 to TRBJ2-7; 8 bases are a match to TRBD1. The germline gives CDR1 SEHNR, CDR2 FQNEAQ (reference sequence). The V segment lost 5 bases and the J segment 6 bases; nucleotides outside the gene matches: 6. The CDR3 is 13 amino acids. The CDR3 bases are TGTGCCAGCAGCGCCTCAGGGGGCGGCGAGCAGTACGTC. Translating gives CASSASGGGEQYV.

This clone was seen ten or more times. Other nucleotide sequences in the sample specify the same CDR3. The V gene is TRBV11-2, the J gene TRBJ2-7; D may be TRBD2 (5 bases). Germline CDR1 SGHAT, CDR2 FQNNGV. The length of the CDR3 is 11 residues. With 6 bases removed from V and 4 bases from J, the gap between germline ends came to 7 bases. The CDR3 nucleotides read TGTGCCAGCAGTTCGGGGTACGAGCAGTACGTC. Protein sequence: CASSSGYEQYV.

The table lists this clone with a few counts. The chain joins TRBV19 to TRBJ1-1; D remains ambiguous. V dropped 3 bases and J dropped 3 bases, with 11 bases sitting between them. The CDR3 runs to 14 residues. CDR1 is LNHDA, CDR2 SQIVND, per germline (reference sequence). CDR3 bases: TGTGCCAGTAGTATTTATTCGGGTGACACTGAAGCTTTCTTT. Translated: CASSIYSGDTEAFF. The full variable domain, rest sourced from reference TRBV19 and TRBJ1-1, is DGGITQSPKYLFRKEGQNVTLSCEQNLNHDAMYWYRQDPGQGLRLIYYSQIVNDFQKGDIAEGYSVSREKKESFPLTVTSAQKNPTAFYLCASSIYSGDTEAFFGQGTRLTVV.

The V and J genes are TRBV5-1 and TRBJ2-5, with 14 bases aligning to TRBD2. Per germline, CDR1 SGHRS and CDR2 YFSETQ. With 4 bases clipped from V and 4 bases from J, the junction kept 12 bases outside the gene matches. This CDR3 contains 18 residues. CDR3 amino acids: CASSPRRTSGRSRETQYF. The CDR3 DNA reads TGCGCCAGCAGCCCTAGGCGGACTAGCGGGAGGTCTCGAGAGACCCAGTACTTC.

This clone has just a few counts. The chain couples TRBV29-1 to TRBJ2-7, with TRBD1 matching over 10 bases. The CDR3 runs 13 residues. CDR1 is SQVTM and CDR2 is ANQGSEA in the germline V gene. V was clipped by 5 bases and J by 3 bases; unmatched bases: 4. The CDR3 region has the DNA TGCAGCGTTCCCGGGACAGGGGTCTACGAGCAGTACTTC. Translated: CSVPGTGVYEQYF.